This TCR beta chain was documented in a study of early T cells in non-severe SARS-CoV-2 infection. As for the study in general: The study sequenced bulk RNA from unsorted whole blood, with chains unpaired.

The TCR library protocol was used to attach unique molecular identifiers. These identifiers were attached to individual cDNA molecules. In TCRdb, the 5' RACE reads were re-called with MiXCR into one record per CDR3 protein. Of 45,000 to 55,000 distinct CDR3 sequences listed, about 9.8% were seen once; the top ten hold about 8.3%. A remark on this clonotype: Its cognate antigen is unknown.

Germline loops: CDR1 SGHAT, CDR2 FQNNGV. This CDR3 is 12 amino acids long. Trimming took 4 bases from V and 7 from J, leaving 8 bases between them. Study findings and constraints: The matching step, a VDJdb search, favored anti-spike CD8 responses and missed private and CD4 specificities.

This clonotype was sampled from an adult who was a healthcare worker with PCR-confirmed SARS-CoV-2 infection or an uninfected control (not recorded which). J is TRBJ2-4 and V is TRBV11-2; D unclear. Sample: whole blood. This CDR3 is CASSSRYNIQYF. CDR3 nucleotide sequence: TGTGCCAGCAGCTCCCGCTACAACATTCAGTACTTC.